The 3 T cell receptor beta chains in this list originate from one sample, sequenced in a study of cytomegalovirus exposure and HLA in healthy donors. Both 60 Vbeta primers and 13 Jbeta primers went into the PCR. Sequenced by immunoSEQ multiplex PCR; TCRdb stores in-frame clones only, minus some. The top ten clones hold around 2.2% of a sample with about 180,000 clones, around 77% of them seen once. The specimen was PBMCs. Source of these receptors: a man aged 55 to 70 in good health and CMV-seronegative.

The chain is built from TRBV27 and TRBJ2-7, with TRBD2 matching over 10 bases. This CDR3 spans 15 amino acids. Germline loops: CDR1 MNHEY, CDR2 SMNVEV (reference sequence). J gave up 5 bases and V 5 bases, and 9 bases lay outside the gene matches. The DNA of the CDR3 is TGTGCCAGCAGTCCTATAGCGGGGGGAATGAACGAGCAGTACTTC. This translates into CASSPIAGGMNEQYF.

Here the CDR3 DNA reads TGTGCCAGCAGCGTAACGGGCCCGGGGGACACCATATATTTT. Protein: CASSVTGPGDTIYF. The genes are TRBV9 and TRBJ1-3; D possibly corresponds to TRBD1 (5 bases). Trimming left V 1 base short and J 8 bases short, with 13 bases between. Germline CDR1 is SGDLS and CDR2 is YYNGEE. The length of the CDR3 is 14 residues.

The rearrangement joins TRBV5-1 to TRBJ2-2; D perhaps matches TRBD1 (5 bases). The CDR3 is 16 amino acids. Trimming cost V 1 base and J 0 bases, with 10 bases left between them. CDR1 and CDR2 from the germline V gene are SGHRS and YFSETQ. The CDR3 loop reads CASSLRQPSNTGELFF. CDR3 DNA: TGCGCCAGCAGCTTGAGACAGCCATCGAACACCGGGGAGCTGTTTTTT.